This TCR beta chain was identified during a study of PD-1 blockade in classical Hodgkin lymphoma. Study-level points and caveats: Partial responders and progressors had significantly lower baseline TCR diversity. Diminished baseline TCR diversity has been reported in newly diagnosed patients relative to healthy donors. Causes of the repertoire differences remain undefined, possibly disease activity or prior therapy.

CDR1 is SGDLS and CDR2 is YYNGEE in the germline V gene. Trimming stripped 4 bases from V and 4 bases from J, with 15 bases between. The CDR3 is 15 residues long. The assay was immunoSEQ multiplex PCR, and TCRdb's table has in-frame clones only and misses some. This table has under 75,000 clones, more than 75% appearing once. Every patient relapsed after autologous stem cell transplantation, and brentuximab vedotin exposure varied. With regard to this clone: Its antigen remains unknown.

The chain joins TRBV9 to TRBJ2-1; D is perhaps TRBD1 or TRBD2 (6 bases each). This receptor was identified in a human donor with classical Hodgkin lymphoma. This sample comprised peripheral blood mononuclear cells (PBMCs), obtained before the second cycle of nivolumab. CDR3 in DNA: TGTGCCAGCAGCCCTGGGGGCGGGGATTACAATGAGCAGTTCTTC. It codes for CASSPGGGDYNEQFF.